The T cell receptor beta chain described here comes from a study of breast tumors, draining lymph nodes, adjacent tissues. Regarding the study as a whole: Data fit most tumor T cells coming from lymph node, expanding in tumor. The lymph node origin of tumor T cells was framed as consistent with a hypothesis, not demonstrated. Tumors had less TCR diversity than lymph nodes, more than nontumor tissue.

TCRdb fed the multiplex PCR reads into MiXCR, producing one record per CDR3 protein. The data show 30,000 to 40,000 distinct CDR3 sequences, 60% to 70% seen once. V gave up 1 base and J gave up 1 base; unmatched junction bases: 4. The CDR3 loop spans 16 amino acids. Comments on this clonotype: The antigen remains undetermined.

Sequenced input: breast tumor tissue. This receptor was taken from a female donor with breast cancer. Some clones in this sample may be carry-over from other donors' samples. The V and J genes are TRBV12-3 or TRBV12-4 and TRBJ2-7; TRBD2 matches at 10 bases. In nucleotides, the CDR3 is TGTGCCAGCAGTTTAGGGCTAGCGGGAGCATCCTACGAGCAGTACTTC. As protein: CASSLGLAGASYEQYF.